This TCR beta chain was sequenced in a study of blood T cells in healthy people across ages. A second PCR, run for about 7 to 12 cycles, used a sample-barcoded 5' primer plus a J-beta primer mix. A 12-random-nucleotide template-switch adaptor tagged each cDNA molecule. TCRdb redid the calling of the 5' RACE reads with MiXCR, one entry per CDR3 protein. Among approximately 1,100,000 distinct CDR3 sequences listed, 45% were seen once. Drawing of peripheral blood yielded 7.5 to 10 milliliters from each donor. As concerns this clonotype: Its antigen is not identified.

This CDR3 is 15 amino acids long. Per the germline V gene, CDR1 is SEHNR and CDR2 is FQNEAQ (reference sequence). The ends were cut back, 5 bases at V and 5 bases at J, with 16 bases in the middle. Whole-study results and caveats: Naive T cell percentage showed a strong correlation with the diversity of TCR beta.

Sample: blood. This receptor was taken from a woman aged 55-69 years in good health. J is TRBJ2-1 and V is TRBV7-9; D unclear. The CDR3 DNA is TGTGCCAGCAGCCCCGGCCGAAATACCAACAATGAGCAGTTCTTC. It yields the protein CASSPGRNTNNEQFF.